The present TCR beta chain was sequenced within a study of blood T cell repertoires in COVID-19. In the study overall: Sites across the United States, Italy and Spain contributed samples from acute and convalescent COVID-19.

Per the germline V gene, CDR1 is MDHEN and CDR2 is SYDVKM. V lost 2 bases and J lost 3, with 8 bases in between. The CDR3 totals 14 residues. Produced via immunoSEQ multiplex PCR; TCRdb's table is partial and in-frame only. Of more than 95,000 clones listed, around 85% are singletons. This sequence joins TRBV28 and TRBJ1-3; possibly TRBD1 for D (5 bases). Sample: peripheral blood. The TCR sequence derives from a man aged 45-65 years with acute or convalescent COVID-19. CDR3 sequence: CASSLRGFGNTIYF. The CDR3 coding sequence is TGTGCCAGCAGTTTAAGGGGATTTGGAAACACCATATATTTT.